These 29 T cell receptor beta chains originate from one sample sequenced in a study of tissue T cells after allogeneic stem cell transplantation. Described time point: mouse harvest day 14 after allogeneic transplant. Mouse grafts combined 10^7 T-cell-depleted bone marrow cells with 10^6 splenic CD5+ T cells. TCRdb's copy holds only in-frame clones and misses some; the assay was immunoSEQ multiplex PCR. The repertoire consists of more than 1,500 clones, with 50% occurring once and the leading ten covering 21%. Sequenced input: gut tissue. All receptors come from a female BALB/c mouse given C57BL/6 T cells with graft-versus-host disease after an allogeneic hematopoietic cell transplant.

Notes on this clone: Genes and germline are mouse. The read terminates 1 residue before the CDR3 end, so the remaining end is supplied by the germline J gene. The genes are TRBV4 and TRBJ2-2; 7 nucleotides match TRBD1. Germline trimming cut 4 bases from V and 4 bases from J; bases unmatched to any gene: 3. The CDR3 contains 14 residues. Germline V gene lookup returns CDR1 LGHDT and CDR2 YNNKQL (reference sequence). The CDR3 is CASSLQGSTGQLYF. The CDR3 DNA, read in part, is TGTGCCAGCAGCTTACAGGGGAGCACCGGGCAGCTCTAC.

Worth noting for this clone: Any gene name here is a mouse gene name. The DNA ends 1 residue before the CDR3 does, and the rest of the CDR3 is filled in from the germline J gene. The V gene is TRBV5, the J gene TRBJ2-3, with TRBD2 matching over 12 bases. The V gene's germline CDR1 is LGHNA and CDR2 YNLKQL (reference sequence). With V trimmed by 0 bases and J by 8 bases, 3 bases remained unmatched. The CDR3 consists of 15 residues. CDR3: CASSQEGTGGRTLYF. The sequenced CDR3 bases are TGTGCCAGCAGCCAAGAGGGGACTGGGGGGAGAACGCTGTAT.

This clone was counted a few times. Gene labels here are mouse ones. With the read ending 1 residue before the CDR3 end, the germline J gene is used to fill in that end. This chain links TRBV12-2 with TRBJ1-1; no definite D call. The CDR3 runs 13 residues. CDR1 and CDR2 from the germline V gene are SGHLS and HYDKME. V shed 0 bases and J shed 0 bases, with 4 bases lying between them. Incomplete CDR3 DNA: TGTGCCAGCTCTCTCCAATCAAACACAGAAGTCTTC. Translation gives CASSLQSNTEVF. The whole CDR3 sequence is CASSLQSNTEVFF.

This clone was recorded only once. The gene symbols are mouse symbols. The read stops 1 residue short of the end of the CDR3; the missing end is completed from the germline J gene. The gene calls are TRBV16 and TRBJ2-1; 7 bases are shared with TRBD2. V shed 1 base and J 10 bases; nucleotides not matched to a gene: 4. CDR3 length: 13 residues. The V gene's germline CDR1 is SGHSA and CDR2 FRNQAP. CDR3 protein: CASSLAGGPEQFF. The part of the CDR3 DNA that was read is TGTGCAAGCAGCTTAGCTGGGGGTCCGGAGCAGTTC.

To note about this clone: Gene names are mouse gene names. The sequence runs out 1 residue before the end of the CDR3; the remainder is reconstructed from the germline J gene. V and J are TRBV3 and TRBJ2-1; no clear D gene. Trimming shortened V by 1 base and J by 0 bases, and 4 bases separated the two germline ends. Per germline, CDR1 SNHLY and CDR2 FYNGKV (reference sequence). The CDR3 runs to 14 residues. The CDR3 DNA, read in part, is TGTGCCAGCAGCTTAGTCAGTAACTATGCTGAGCAGTTC. Translated, it gives CASSLVSNYAEQF. The whole CDR3 protein is CASSLVSNYAEQFF.

As concerns this clone: Gene names and germline match the mouse. The missing CDR3 end, 1 residue past where the read stops, is filled in from the germline J gene. The chain recombines TRBV3 with TRBJ2-3; D tentatively fits TRBD1 or TRBD2 (5 bases each). The germline gives CDR1 SNHLY, CDR2 FYNGKV (reference sequence). The CDR3 covers 14 residues. V gave up 5 bases and J gave up 1 base, with 10 bases separating them. The CDR3 DNA, read in part, is TGTGCCAGCAGCGGGGGAGGTGGTGCAGAAACGCTGTAT. Amino acid sequence: CASSGGGGAETLY. The complete CDR3 sequence is CASSGGGGAETLYF.

This clone was observed a handful of times. The genes and germline here are from mouse. The read gets to within 1 residue of the CDR3 end, and the germline J gene fills in the rest. V gene TRBV26 combines with J gene TRBJ2-7; 8 positions match TRBD2. V gave up 5 bases and J gave up 7 bases; unmatched junction bases: 4. The CDR3 runs to 12 residues. Germline V gives CDR1 KGHPV, CDR2 FQNQEV (reference sequence). CDR3 bases read: TGTGCCAGCAGTTGGGGGGGGATGGAACAGTAC. It translates to CASSWGGMEQY. In full, the CDR3 is CASSWGGMEQYF.

This clone was observed a handful of times. Mouse germline and gene names are used. The CDR3 extends 1 residue past the end of the read, so its final part is completed from the germline J gene. The chain combines TRBV1 with TRBJ2-1; D not certain. Trimming cost V 0 bases and J 8 bases, with 5 bases left between them. CDR3 size: 12 residues. Per the germline V gene, CDR1 is NSQYPW and CDR2 is LRSPGD (reference sequence). The sequenced part of the CDR3 DNA is TGCACCTGCAGTGCAGACCGGACTGAGCAGTTC. As protein: CTCSADRTEQF. The whole CDR3 protein reads CTCSADRTEQFF.

Only a few counts were recorded for this clone. The genes and germline here are from mouse. The sequence runs out 1 residue before the end of the CDR3; the remainder is reconstructed from the germline J gene. The chain joins TRBV13-2 to TRBJ2-5; 9 nucleotides align to TRBD2. Trimming at V came to 3 bases and at J to 4 bases, leaving 9 bases not matched to a gene. This CDR3 has 16 amino acids. The V gene's germline CDR1 is NNHNN and CDR2 SYGAGS (reference sequence). The CDR3 loop is CASGGETGGWEDTQYF. The covered CDR3 bases are TGTGCCAGCGGTGGGGAGACTGGGGGCTGGGAAGACACCCAGTAC.

Notes on this clone: Genes and germline come from the mouse. The read comes to an end 1 residue before the CDR3 does, leaving the germline J gene to fill in the end. This chain joins TRBV13-1 and TRBJ2-5, with 7 bases identical to TRBD2. CDR3 length equals 15 residues. Germline-derived CDR1 and CDR2 are NSHNY and SYGAGN. The V and J ends lost 3 bases and 7 bases, in that order; junction bases with no gene match: 11. The sequenced CDR3 bases are TGTGCCAGCAGTGGCCCTCGTCTGGGGGAATACACCCAGTAC. Protein: CASSGPRLGEYTQY. The CDR3 reads in full as CASSGPRLGEYTQYF.

About this clone: Germline and genes here are mouse. Sequencing ends 1 residue short of the CDR3 end; the germline J gene provides the rest. The chain uses TRBV26 and TRBJ2-7, with 10 bases identical to TRBD1. There are 13 residues in the CDR3. Germline values: CDR1 KGHPV, CDR2 FQNQEV (reference sequence). J lost 4 bases, V lost 4 bases, and 1 base had no gene match. The CDR3 loop reads CASSPGQGYEQYF. The part of the CDR3 DNA that was read is TGTGCCAGCAGTCCGGGACAGGGGTATGAACAGTAC. Full variable domain (missing parts from reference TRBV26 and TRBJ2-7): NSKVIQTPRYLVKGQGQKAKMRCIPEKGHPVVFWYQQNKNNEFKFLINFQNQEVLQQIDMTEKRFSAECPSNSPCSLEIQSSEAGDSALYLCASSPGQGYEQYFGPGTRLTVL.

Remarks on this clone: Gene labels here are mouse ones. The CDR3 extends 1 residue past the end of the read, so its final part is completed from the germline J gene. The chain combines TRBV26 with TRBJ1-3; 7 nucleotides line up with TRBD1. This CDR3 is 15 amino acids long. Germline CDR1 is KGHPV and CDR2 is FQNQEV (reference sequence). The junction had 2 bases not matched to a gene; V was cut back by 0 bases and J by 3 bases. The DNA read from the CDR3 is TGTGCCAGCAGTCTGTCGCAGGGGGGTGGAAATACGCTCTAT. Translation: CASSLSQGGGNTLY. The full CDR3 protein is CASSLSQGGGNTLYF.

Comment on this clone: Gene labels here are mouse ones. Read coverage stops 1 residue before the CDR3 terminus; the germline J gene supplies the remainder. The gene calls are TRBV26 and TRBJ2-1; possibly TRBD1 or TRBD2 for D (5 bases each). With 6 bases removed from V and 1 base from J, the gap between germline ends came to 7 bases. Per germline, CDR1 KGHPV and CDR2 FQNQEV (reference sequence). The CDR3 has 13 residues. CDR3 DNA, as far as it was read: TGTGCCAGCAGGAGGGACAACTATGCTGAGCAGTTC. Amino acids: CASRRDNYAEQF. In full, the CDR3 is CASRRDNYAEQFF.

Concerning this clone: Gene names refer to mouse genes. The sequenced fragment ends 1 residue before the CDR3 boundary, so the rest is inferred from the germline J gene. The chain is built from TRBV24 and TRBJ2-5; perhaps TRBD1 as D (6 bases). V was trimmed by 5 bases and J by 0 bases, leaving 6 bases between them. This CDR3 has 13 residues. Germline CDR1 and CDR2: KGHTA and FRNEEI. The sequenced CDR3 bases are TGTGCCAGCAGTGGGACAAACCAAGACACCCAGTAC. Translation: CASSGTNQDTQY. The full CDR3 protein is CASSGTNQDTQYF.

About this clone: Gene names are the mouse ones. The missing CDR3 end, 1 residue past where the read stops, is filled in from the germline J gene. The J gene is TRBJ1-3, the V gene TRBV26; TRBD1 is a possible D gene (6 bases). The CDR3 covers 15 residues. Trimming took 6 bases from V and 0 from J, leaving 12 bases between them. From germline, CDR1 is KGHPV and CDR2 FQNQEV (reference sequence). The CDR3 DNA, read in part, is TGTGCCAGCAGCCTTAGGACAGATTCTGGAAATACGCTCTAT. It specifies CASSLRTDSGNTLY. The whole CDR3 sequence is CASSLRTDSGNTLYF.

This clone was observed a single time. The gene symbols are mouse symbols. The read ends 1 residue shy of where the CDR3 ends; the end is completed using the germline J gene. This rearrangement joins TRBV26 to TRBJ1-1; D is unclear. Looked up from germline, CDR1 is KGHPV and CDR2 is FQNQEV (reference sequence). V lost 2 bases and J 1 base, leaving 5 bases between the germline ends. The length of the CDR3 is 13 residues. The CDR3 DNA, read in part, is TGTGCCAGCAGTCTGGGTGAAAACACAGAAGTCTTC. Translating it yields CASSLGENTEVF. The CDR3 as a whole reads CASSLGENTEVFF. Drawing the rest from reference TRBV26 and TRBJ1-1, the complete variable domain is NSKVIQTPRYLVKGQGQKAKMRCIPEKGHPVVFWYQQNKNNEFKFLINFQNQEVLQQIDMTEKRFSAECPSNSPCSLEIQSSEAGDSALYLCASSLGENTEVFFGKGTRLTVV.

This clone was detected only once. Mouse germline and gene names are used. With the read ending 1 residue before the CDR3 end, the germline J gene is used to fill in that end. This rearrangement joins TRBV29 to TRBJ1-4; the D is unclear. The germline V gene encodes CDR1 MSHET and CDR2 SYDVDS. Trimming cost V 8 bases and J 3 bases, with 7 bases left between them. The CDR3 loop spans 12 amino acids. The CDR3 DNA, read in part, is TGTGCTAGCCGCAGGACCAACGAAAGATTATTT. This sequence encodes CASRRTNERLF. The entire CDR3 sequence reads CASRRTNERLFF.

On this clone: Genes and germline come from the mouse. The read ends 1 residue early relative to the CDR3; the germline J gene fills the gap. The chain combines TRBV26 with TRBJ1-2; D remains unclear. V was shortened by 4 bases and J by 0 bases, with 3 bases between the two germline ends. The CDR3 sequence is 12 residues long. Germline values: CDR1 KGHPV, CDR2 FQNQEV (reference sequence). Partial CDR3 DNA: TGTGCCAGCAGTCGCCCAAACTCCGACTACACC. Protein sequence: CASSRPNSDYT. The CDR3 reads in full as CASSRPNSDYTF.

This clone turned up a few times. Gene names refer to mouse genes. The sequenced fragment ends 1 residue before the CDR3 boundary, so the rest is inferred from the germline J gene. The chain combines TRBV26 with TRBJ1-4; the D gene is possibly TRBD1 (6 bases). V lost 4 bases to trimming and J lost 3 bases, with 12 bases between them. The germline CDR1 and CDR2 sequences are KGHPV and FQNQEV (reference sequence). The CDR3 consists of 15 residues. CDR3 DNA, as far as it was read: TGTGCCAGCAGTCACGGGGGGCGCGCCAACGAAAGATTATTT. It specifies CASSHGGRANERLF. The whole CDR3 reads CASSHGGRANERLFF.

Comments on this clone: Mouse names are used for the genes. The DNA ends 1 residue before the CDR3 does, and the rest of the CDR3 is filled in from the germline J gene. V gene TRBV26 combines with J gene TRBJ2-7; D is perhaps TRBD1 or TRBD2 (5 bases each). The CDR3 loop spans 12 amino acids. V shed 4 bases and J shed 2 bases, with 6 bases lying between them. Germline V gives CDR1 KGHPV, CDR2 FQNQEV (reference sequence). This CDR3 is CASSPGAYEQYF. CDR3 DNA (partial): TGTGCCAGCAGTCCGGGGGCCTATGAACAGTAC.

Worth noting for this clone: Mouse names are used for the genes. The CDR3 sequence: CASSLGDVNYAEQFF. The covered CDR3 bases are TGTGCCAGCTCTCTGGGGGACGTAAACTATGCTGAGCAGTTC. The chain joins TRBV12-1 to TRBJ2-1, with D perhaps TRBD1 or TRBD2 (5 bases each). The read ends 1 residue shy of where the CDR3 ends; the end is completed using the germline J gene. Germline loops: CDR1 SGHSN, CDR2 HYEKVE. Trimming removed 1 base from V and 1 base from J, with 10 bases in between. This CDR3 region has 15 residues.

On this clone itself: The gene symbols are mouse symbols. With the read ending 1 residue before the CDR3 end, the germline J gene is used to fill in that end. Distinct nucleotide sequences in the sample also encode this CDR3. The V call is TRBV13-1, the J call TRBJ1-4, with TRBD1 as a possible D gene (5 bases). Trimming removed 5 bases at V and 0 bases at J, with 11 bases between. Germline V gives CDR1 NSHNY, CDR2 SYGAGN. The CDR3 loop spans 15 amino acids. The CDR3 sequence: CASRQGEISNERLFF. The CDR3 DNA, read in part, is TGTGCCAGCAGGCAGGGAGAGATTTCCAACGAAAGATTATTT.

Concerning this clone: Here the gene names and germline are mouse. The CDR3 is cut off 1 residue early in the read; its end comes from the germline J gene. The chain couples TRBV26 to TRBJ2-7, with 12 bases that match TRBD2. The germline V gene encodes CDR1 KGHPV and CDR2 FQNQEV (reference sequence). After removal of 7 bases from V and 6 bases from J, the junction contained 4 bases not matched to a gene. This CDR3 contains 13 residues. The part of the CDR3 DNA that was read is TGTGCCAGCAAGACTGGGGGGGCGGGTGAACAGTAC. It encodes CASKTGGAGEQY. The CDR3 as a whole reads CASKTGGAGEQYF.

This clone was counted between two and nine times. Gene names are mouse gene names. The CDR3 sequence: CASGDGVAEVFF. The sequenced part of the CDR3 DNA is TGTGCCAGCGGTGACGGGGTGGCAGAAGTCTTC. The chain has TRBV13-2 and TRBJ1-1, with no clear D. Read data end 1 residue before the CDR3 end; the end is taken from the germline J gene. Trimming stripped 2 bases from V and 6 bases from J, with 8 bases between. Germline V gene data show CDR1 as NNHNN and CDR2 as SYGAGS (reference sequence). The CDR3 consists of 12 residues.

Only a few counts were recorded for this clone. Mouse gene names apply. With the read ending 1 residue before the CDR3 end, the germline J gene is used to fill in that end. The gene calls are TRBV20 and TRBJ1-4; 7 bases map to TRBD1. Per the germline V gene, CDR1 is GFQATS and CDR2 is STVNSAI. This CDR3 spans 14 amino acids. V was clipped by 4 bases and J by 2 bases; unmatched bases: 4. CDR3 amino acids: CGAKTGISNERLFF. Incomplete CDR3 DNA: TGTGGTGCTAAGACAGGGATCTCCAACGAAAGATTATTT.

Details on this clone: The gene names here belong to mouse. The observed sequence ends 1 residue before the CDR3 terminus, with the missing tail filled in from the germline J gene. V usage is TRBV23 and J usage is TRBJ2-4; the table assigns TRBD1, which was not confirmed against the DNA. This CDR3 has 13 residues. Per germline, CDR1 KGHTA and CDR2 FQNQQP. The CDR3 bases that were read are TGCTCCAGCAGCCGGGACAATCAAAACACCTTGTAC. It codes for CSSSRDNQNTLY. The whole CDR3 sequence reads CSSSRDNQNTLYF.

This clone appeared a few times. All gene names here are mouse names. The CDR3 end is not reached by the read, which stops 1 residue before it; the germline J gene fills it in. The V and J genes are TRBV1 and TRBJ2-7, with D perhaps being TRBD1 or TRBD2 (5 bases each). CDR3 size: 13 residues. Germline CDR1 reads NSQYPW; CDR2 reads LRSPGD (reference sequence). Trimming pared 0 bases from V and 6 bases from J, leaving 9 bases between. The sequenced CDR3 bases are TGCACCTGCAGTGCAGATAACGGGGCTGAACAGTAC. It yields the protein CTCSADNGAEQY. The full CDR3 reads CTCSADNGAEQYF.

As to this clone: Gene names are mouse gene names. The CDR3 end is not reached by the read, which stops 1 residue before it; the germline J gene fills it in. The rearrangement links TRBV26 to TRBJ1-1; tentatively, D is TRBD1 (6 bases). This CDR3 has 14 amino acids. Trimming took off 4 bases at V and 1 base at J, with 10 bases between the two ends. Per the germline V gene, CDR1 is KGHPV and CDR2 is FQNQEV (reference sequence). The sequenced part of the CDR3 DNA is TGTGCCAGCAGTCGGGGCAGGGGGAACACAGAAGTCTTC. Translation gives CASSRGRGNTEVF. The complete CDR3 protein is CASSRGRGNTEVFF.

Points on this clone: The listed genes are named as in mouse. Sequencing ends 1 residue short of the CDR3 end; the germline J gene provides the rest. The gene calls are TRBV12-1 and TRBJ2-1; 8 bases align to TRBD1. Trimming at V came to 2 bases and at J to 6 bases, leaving 8 bases not matched to a gene. Per germline, CDR1 SGHSN and CDR2 HYEKVE. The CDR3 runs to 15 residues. CDR3 protein: CASSRRTGRGAEQFF. The CDR3 bases that were read are TGTGCCAGCTCTCGCAGGACAGGGAGGGGTGCTGAGCAGTTC.